This is a list of T cell receptor beta chains from one sample in a study of blood T cell repertoires in COVID-19. Some clones are missing from TCRdb's copy, which holds only in-frame ones; the method was immunoSEQ multiplex PCR. The sample has 250,000 to 350,000 clones; roughly 84% are singletons. Sequencing was carried out using peripheral blood. These receptors originate from a human donor with COVID-19, enrolled during active disease. The donor label of this sample is uncertain. CDR3s include the opening cysteine and the closing phenylalanine or tryptophan.

TRBV11-1,TRBJ1-4,CASSKVPGTNEKLFF
TRBV15,TRBJ2-1,CATSSVQFNNEQFF
TRBV28,TRBJ1-2,CASSFGGGVTSYGYTF
TRBV7-2,TRBJ2-7,CASSLNNPAGYEQYF
TRBV28,TRBJ1-2,CASKEGPYGYTF
TRBV28,TRBJ1-2,CASSPGTGRSIVNGYTF
TRBV5-1,TRBJ2-1,CASSPPTSISGHEQFF
TRBV2,TRBJ1-2,CASSVDSYNYGYTF
TRBV7-8,TRBJ1-1,CASSPEDRTEAFF
TRBV2,TRBJ1-4,CASRPDRSNEKLFF
TRBV5-6,TRBJ1-5,CASSSRRTGADNQPQHF
TRBV19,TRBJ1-5,CATSGQASNQPQHF
TRBV25-1,TRBJ2-7,CASRKAGADEQYF
TRBV29-1,TRBJ2-7,CSVNDRGQNYEQYF
TRBV5-1,TRBJ2-1,CASSPSGRSSGEQFF
TRBV29-1,TRBJ2-7,CSVGGRSYEQYF
TRBV11-2,TRBJ2-5,CASSLDRGAQETQYF
TRBV5-1,TRBJ2-5,CASSIPQGVQETQYF
TRBV10-2,TRBJ2-7,CASSGSGNTYEQYF
TRBV6-2/TRBV6-3,TRBJ2-4,CASSHTQGAQYF
TRBV18,TRBJ1-5,CASSRGDRANQPQHF
TRBV7-2,TRBJ1-2,CASSENPGTGYGYTF
TRBV30,TRBJ1-2,CAWSPRTGQGTYGYTF
TRBV10-2,TRBJ1-1,CASSDMGLTEAFF
TRBV3-1/TRBV3-2,TRBJ2-5,CASSLPGQGGQETQYF
TRBV3-1/TRBV3-2,TRBJ1-1,CASSQTRDRGTEAFF
TRBV11-3,TRBJ2-1,CASSSAGSSYNEQFF
TRBV7-9,TRBJ1-2,CASSLEARGYTF
TRBV18,TRBJ1-6,CASSSIRANRESSYNSPLHF
TRBV28,TRBJ2-3,CASSLNRGDTQYF
TRBV10-1,TRBJ1-4,CASSESRGHEKLFF
TRBV5-1,TRBJ2-3,CASSLEGAPDTQYF
TRBV30,TRBJ1-1,CAWSVWGETEAFF
TRBV3-1/TRBV3-2,TRBJ2-5,CASSQATGGGGETQYF
TRBV6-5,TRBJ2-2,CASGTANTGELFF
TRBV6-5,TRBJ1-5,CASSKGDQPQHF
TRBV7-3,TRBJ1-1,CASSLQGRNTEAFF
TRBV4-2,TRBJ2-1,CASSQGSRGNSNEQFF
TRBV5-1,TRBJ1-1,CASSLDRNTEAFF
TRBV10-1,TRBJ2-7,CASSESAGYEQYF
TRBV6-5,TRBJ2-7,CASSYSHYRNYEQYF
TRBV15,TRBJ1-2,CATSRETDFYGYTF